Many counts were recorded for the clone carrying this T cell receptor (beta chain). No antigen is known for it. Template switching added a universal primer site, and cDNA bore unique molecular identifiers. From the 5' RACE reads, TCRdb called clonotypes with MiXCR, one entry per CDR3 protein. Among 200,000 to 250,000 distinct CDR3 sequences listed, more than 12% were seen once. The CDR3 consists of 17 residues. The J segment lost 2 bases and the V segment lost 3 bases, leaving 11 bases of the junction unmatched. Germline V gives CDR1 MNHEY, CDR2 SVGAGI. The sample originates from a study of identical twins. Study results and limitations: The presence of invariant MAIT and iNKT cells could partly confound analyses of zero-insertion sequences. Conclusions were based on cross-sectional statistical analysis, without following the same donors. Some out-of-frame alpha sequences were shared by twins, and these showed excess low generation probability.

This receptor was taken from a woman aged 18-35 years in good health. The sequenced sample was memory (CD45RO+) T cells sorted from blood. V usage is TRBV6-5 and J usage is TRBJ2-3, with 7 bases matching TRBD2. The CDR3 DNA reads TGTGCCAGCAGTTATCTCGGCGAGCGGGGAACCACAGATACGCAGTATTTT. This gives the protein CASSYLGERGTTDTQYF.